A single T cell receptor (beta chain) is shown here with its context. The antigen is unknown. This sample is drawn from a study of cytomegalovirus exposure and HLA in healthy donors. Findings and limits, study-wide: Common viral pathogens were later found to be apparently linked to several of the most significant clusters. Prior analysis indicated that the majority of TCR beta V segments exhibited productivity approximately 87% or approximately 30% of the time.

PCR involved 60 Vbeta and 13 Jbeta primers. Libraries were prepared by immunoSEQ multiplex PCR; TCRdb keeps only in-frame clonotypes and omits some of them. The table lists under 150,000 clones, around 77% of them singletons. The CDR3 has 12 amino acids. CDR1 and CDR2 from the germline V gene are SEHNR and FQNEAQ (reference sequence). The ends were cut back, 5 bases at V and 7 bases at J, with 12 bases in the middle. The sequence derives from a man aged 25 to 40 in good health and CMV-seronegative. The J gene is TRBJ2-7, the V gene TRBV7-9, with D possibly matching TRBD1 (6 bases). Sequencing used PBMCs. The CDR3 reads CASSLEGGEQYF. The DNA of the CDR3 is TGTGCCAGCAGCCTCGAAGGGGGTGAGCAGTACTTC.